This T cell receptor beta chain stems from a study of blood T cell repertoires in COVID-19. The table lists this clone with a few counts. CDR1 and CDR2 from the germline V gene are SEHNR and FQNEAQ (reference sequence). This CDR3 comprises 17 residues. Between the trimmed V and J ends, which lost 4 bases and 4 bases, there was a span of 22 bases. In the original analysis: Amplification of reference gene primers was used by the study to estimate nucleated cell counts. Sequencing used immunoSEQ multiplex PCR; TCRdb keeps in-frame clones, though not all of them. V and J calls plus clone size are reproduced from that table; the DNA served to infer D and trimming. This table holds around 230,000 clones, under 90% found once.

The V and J genes are TRBV7-9 and TRBJ1-2, with D possibly TRBD1 on 6 matching bases. Sample: peripheral blood. This TCR was recovered from a middle-aged man with COVID-19, enrolled during active disease. This chain's CDR3 is CASSSRGGWTERYGYTF. CDR3 nucleotide sequence: TGTGCCAGCAGCTCCAGAGGAGGATGGACAGAACGCTATGGCTACACCTTC.